These 13 T cell receptor beta chains originate from one sample sequenced in a study of blood T cell repertoires in COVID-19. Profiled with immunoSEQ multiplex PCR; TCRdb holds only in-frame clones, not every one. The table has 150,000 to 200,000 clones, roughly 89% seen once. The sequenced material came from peripheral blood. The receptors were sampled from a man in his late teens or twenties with active or convalescent COVID-19.

V gene TRBV11-2 combines with J gene TRBJ1-1; 10 positions agree with TRBD1. CDR1 is SGHAT, CDR2 FQNNGV, per germline. The CDR3 is 14 amino acids. The V and J ends lost 5 bases and 8 bases, in that order; junction bases with no gene match: 8. For the CDR3, the DNA is TGTGCCAGCAGCCCGCGACAGGGGGCTAGGGAAGCTTTCTTT. Protein sequence: CASSPRQGAREAFF.

This sequence joins TRBV6-4 and TRBJ2-7; 13 nucleotides align to TRBD2. Germline V gene sequence: CDR1 MRHNA, CDR2 SNTAGT. This CDR3 contains 15 residues. V lost 3 bases, J lost 2 bases, and 1 base stayed unmatched. In nucleotides, the CDR3 is TGTGCCAGCAGTGAGGGACTAGCGGGAACCTACGAGCAGTACTTC. Translated: CASSEGLAGTYEQYF.

The V gene is TRBV19, the J gene TRBJ1-5, with a tentative D call TRBD1 (6 bases). The CDR3 has 15 residues. The V gene lost 4 bases and the J gene lost 6 bases, with 16 bases spanning the gap. CDR1 is LNHDA and CDR2 is SQIVND in the germline V gene (reference sequence). The CDR3 region has the DNA TGTGCCAGTAGTACGGGACACACAACGGGTCAGCCCCAGCATTTT. Protein sequence: CASSTGHTTGQPQHF.

This chain connects TRBV19 to TRBJ1-1, with D possibly being TRBD1 (6 bases). The V gene's germline CDR1 is LNHDA and CDR2 SQIVND (reference sequence). V was trimmed by 2 bases and J by 4 bases, leaving 11 bases between them. CDR3 length: 14 amino acids. This CDR3 is CASSISGVGTEAFF. The CDR3 DNA follows: TGTGCCAGTAGTATATCAGGGGTGGGCACTGAAGCTTTCTTT.

V usage is TRBV6-6 and J usage is TRBJ2-3; D perhaps matches TRBD2 (6 bases). The CDR3 length is 15 residues. Germline CDR1 and CDR2: MNHNY and SVGAGI (reference sequence). V was cut by 2 bases and J by 0 bases, with 9 bases left in between. The CDR3 sequence: CASSYLAGSTDTQYF. The CDR3 DNA reads as TGTGCCAGCAGTTACCTGGCGGGGAGCACAGATACGCAGTATTTT.

The rearrangement uses TRBV27 and TRBJ1-6, with D unclear. V lost 5 bases to trimming and J lost 10 bases, with 12 bases between them. Looked up from germline, CDR1 is MNHEY and CDR2 is SMNVEV (reference sequence). This CDR3 has 13 residues. DNA for the CDR3: TGTGCCAGCAGTCCAGGATTTGGGTCACCCCTCCACTTT. It is translated as CASSPGFGSPLHF.

This clone was seen more than once but under ten times. V usage is TRBV14 and J usage is TRBJ1-6, with D hard to call. Germline V lookup: CDR1 SGHDN, CDR2 FVKESK. This CDR3 contains 12 residues. Trimming took 4 bases from V and 10 from J, leaving 8 bases between them. DNA for the CDR3: TGTGCCAGCAGCCTAGCAATATCACCCCTCCACTTT. Protein sequence: CASSLAISPLHF.

This chain joins TRBV28 and TRBJ1-1; D is ambiguous. V shed 2 bases and J shed 1 base, with 8 bases lying between them. The CDR3 is 14 residues long. Germline V CDR1 and CDR2: MDHEN, SYDVKM. The CDR3 bases are TGTGCCAGCAGTTTAGAGCAGGAGAACACTGAAGCTTTCTTT. It yields the protein CASSLEQENTEAFF.

The V call is TRBV6-2 or TRBV6-3, the J call TRBJ2-1; 10 bases are a match to TRBD2. From germline, CDR1 is MNHEY and CDR2 SVGEGT. The junction had 4 bases not matched to a gene; V was cut back by 4 bases and J by 1 base. The CDR3 extends over 16 amino acids. Here the CDR3 DNA reads TGTGCCAGCAGTTCCGGGACTAGCGATTCCTACAATGAGCAGTTCTTC. Translation: CASSSGTSDSYNEQFF.

The gene calls are TRBV5-1 and TRBJ1-1; D uncertain. The germline V gene encodes CDR1 SGHRS and CDR2 YFSETQ. The germline V and J ends were trimmed by 0 bases and 5 bases, with 8 bases remaining between them. CDR3 length: 13 residues. CDR3 protein: CASSLGEGTEAFF. In DNA, the CDR3 is TGCGCCAGCAGCTTGGGGGAGGGAACTGAAGCTTTCTTT.

In its sample, this clone was seen once. The V and J genes are TRBV7-9 and TRBJ2-6, with TRBD1 matching over 10 bases. CDR3 length: 17 amino acids. Trimming cost V 6 bases and J 3 bases; bases outside gene matches: 8. Germline CDR1 SEHNR, CDR2 FQNEAQ (reference sequence). CDR3 protein: CASRYFGTGDGANVLTF. For the CDR3, the DNA is TGTGCCAGCAGATATTTCGGGACAGGGGATGGGGCCAACGTCCTGACTTTC.

V and J are TRBV19 and TRBJ2-4; TRBD1 aligns across 9 bases. CDR3 length: 16 residues. Trimming removed 3 bases from V and 1 base from J; junction bases left unmatched: 4. Germline CDR1 reads LNHDA; CDR2 reads SQIVND (reference sequence). This CDR3 reads CASSITGGRAKNIQYF. CDR3 in DNA: TGTGCCAGTAGTATCACAGGGGGCCGGGCCAAAAACATTCAGTACTTC.

This rearrangement joins TRBV7-2 to TRBJ2-3, with 8 bases identical to TRBD2. The J segment lost 5 bases and the V segment lost 1 base, leaving 17 bases of the junction unmatched. CDR3 size: 19 residues. The germline V gene encodes CDR1 SGHTA and CDR2 FQGNSA. This CDR3 is CASSLVKLGTSDAGDTQYF. For the CDR3, the DNA is TGTGCCAGCAGCTTAGTCAAATTGGGGACTAGTGATGCTGGAGATACGCAGTATTTT.